This TCR beta chain was documented in a study of T cells after yellow fever vaccination. Study-level information: Those fractions that held only low numbers of cells were prepared using the SMART-Seq v4 Ultra Low Input RNA kit. Broader study findings: Primary-vaccination clones mostly resurfaced post-booster (nearly 97% CD4, just under 90% CD8). Abundant clonotypes (contaminants from the bulk population) could be present in FACS-sorted repertoires.

Germline V gene sequence: CDR1 SEHNR, CDR2 FQNEAQ (reference sequence). Trimming took 5 bases from V and 5 from J; bases not matched to a gene: 7. CDR3 length equals 15 residues. In regard to this clonotype: What it binds is unknown.

TCRdb processed the 5' RACE reads anew with MiXCR; each CDR3 protein has one entry. The sample carries about 350,000 distinct CDR3 sequences, around 10% recorded once. This clonotype was sampled from a man aged 18 to 29 who received the YFV17D yellow fever vaccine. The chain is built from TRBV7-9 and TRBJ2-2, with 8 bases fitting TRBD1. Sequencing was performed on PBMCs, taken on the day of the first yellow fever vaccination. The CDR3 region is CASSMGDRWTGELFF. In DNA, the CDR3 is TGTGCCAGCAGCATGGGGGACAGGTGGACCGGGGAGCTGTTTTTT.